The T cell receptor (beta chain) described here comes from a study of technical replicates of blood from a few donors (dated by TCRdb to between 2016 and 2019). V drops 2 bases and J drops 0 bases, leaving 8 bases in between. The CDR3 runs 15 residues from the cysteine to the phenylalanine. Only the CDR3 part of the read is kept: 45 bases, read in frame from the first base. Sequences MNHNS (CDR1) and SASEGT (CDR2) are obtained from the germline V gene. Details on this clone: The antigen this receptor binds is unknown. Per-base quality was not reported, and no clone a single base away is much larger than it.

Library creation used the immunoSEQ multiplex PCR assay. TCRdb holds this immuneACCESS table with in-frame rearrangements only. Some clones are missing; in checked studies, unresolved V genes explain under half, and the rest has no known cause. For this sample the table gives more than 65,000 clones, of which roughly nine tenths were detected only once. The ten largest make up about 0.39% of the sample. The chain is assembled from TRBV6-1 and TRBJ1-5, with no confidently assigned D gene. The sequenced material came from T cells isolated from PBMCs. The sequence came from a human donor in good health. The CDR3 amino acid sequence is: CASSEINYSNQPQHF. The sequenced DNA: TGTGCCAGCAGTGAAATAAATTATAGCAATCAGCCCCAGCATTTT.